The 19 T cell receptor beta chains in this list originate from one sample, sequenced in a study of T cell responses to AZD1222 COVID-19 vaccine. TCRdb's table, derived via immunoSEQ multiplex PCR, lists solely in-frame clones and lacks some. This sample yields 95,000 to 150,000 clones, of which around 92% are seen a single time; 11% to 15% belongs to the top ten. The input for sequencing was peripheral blood, taken on day 0 of AZD1222 vaccination. These receptors all stem from an adult in good health.

In its sample, this clone was seen once. Other nucleotide sequences in the sample specify the same CDR3. This chain joins TRBV7-2 and TRBJ1-1, with no clear D. The CDR3 covers 13 residues. V lost 0 bases and J lost 1, with 3 bases in between. In germline, CDR1 is SGHTA, CDR2 FQGNSA. The CDR3 protein is CASSLAQNTEAFF. The CDR3 DNA follows: TGTGCCAGCAGCTTAGCCCAGAACACTGAAGCTTTCTTT.

The table lists this clone with a count of one. The chain employs TRBV4-3 and TRBJ1-2; D is possibly TRBD1 (5 bases). V shed 0 bases and J shed 7 bases, with 9 bases lying between them. The CDR3 sequence is 13 residues long. Germline lookup yields CDR1 LGHNA and CDR2 YSLEER. For the CDR3, the DNA is TGCGCCAGCAGCCAAGATGCCCAGGGTGGCTACACCTTC. This translates into CASSQDAQGGYTF.

The V gene is TRBV15, the J gene TRBJ1-6, with 7 nucleotides matching TRBD1. V lost 2 bases, J lost 7 bases, and 5 bases stayed unmatched. The length of the CDR3 is 15 residues. The germline gives CDR1 LNHNV, CDR2 YYDKDF (reference sequence). The CDR3 loop reads CATSRTTGVNSPLHF. The CDR3 DNA is TGTGCCACCAGCAGAACTACAGGGGTCAATTCACCCCTCCACTTT.

This clone is a singleton in its sample. This rearrangement joins TRBV7-6 to TRBJ1-6; D is possibly TRBD1 (6 bases). Deletions cut 7 bases from V and 8 bases from J, with 21 bases between. CDR1 SGHVS and CDR2 FNYEAQ come from the germline V gene. This CDR3 has 16 residues. CDR3 nucleotide sequence: TGTGCCAGCAAGCATGGGTACAGGGACCGAGATTCACCCCTCCACTTT. This encodes CASKHGYRDRDSPLHF.

The V call is TRBV10-2, the J call TRBJ2-3; 11 nucleotides agree with TRBD2. CDR1 is WSHSY and CDR2 is SAAADI in the germline V gene. This CDR3 has 14 amino acids. V dropped 2 bases and J dropped 5; count of bases not matched to a gene: 0. The CDR3 spells CASSETSGRDTQYF. The CDR3 nucleotides read TGCGCCAGCAGTGAGACTAGCGGGAGAGATACGCAGTATTTT.

The V and J genes are TRBV19 and TRBJ2-5; TRBD1 matches at 7 bases. The V gene end was trimmed by 5 bases and the J gene end by 4 bases; junction bases not matched to a gene: 16. Germline CDR1 and CDR2: LNHDA and SQIVND (reference sequence). CDR3 size: 17 residues. CDR3 residues: CASSETQGFGFAETQYF. The DNA of the CDR3 is TGTGCCAGTAGTGAGACACAGGGGTTTGGATTCGCAGAGACCCAGTACTTC.

Details on this clone: The junction does not match germline at one end; this may be a read error. V usage is TRBV2 and J usage is TRBJ1-1; D is undetermined. CDR1 and CDR2 (germline): SNHLY, FYNNEI. The CDR3 contains 10 residues. The CDR3 region has the DNA TGTGCCAGCAGTGGATCTTATCGGATCTTT. Translation gives CASSGSYRIF.

DNA of the CDR3: TGTGCCAGCAGCTTAGGGATACGACAGGCGAGCTCCTACAATGAGCAGTTCTTC. It encodes CASSLGIRQASSYNEQFF. V is TRBV7-8 and J is TRBJ2-1; perhaps TRBD1 as D (6 bases). V gave up 1 base and J gave up 0 bases, with 16 bases separating them. Per germline, CDR1 SGHVS and CDR2 FQNEAQ. The CDR3 has 18 amino acids.

The genes are TRBV5-1 and TRBJ1-2; no clear D. The CDR3 has 13 amino acids. The germline V gene encodes CDR1 SGHRS and CDR2 YFSETQ. Trimming removed 0 bases from V and 0 bases from J, with 3 bases in between. CDR3: CASSLDTNYGYTF. CDR3 nucleotides: TGCGCCAGCAGCTTGGACACTAACTATGGCTACACCTTC. Together with reference TRBV5-1 and TRBJ1-2, the CDR3 gives the full variable domain: KAGVTQTPRYLIKTRGQQVTLSCSPISGHRSVSWYQQTPGQGLQFLFEYFSETQRNKGNFPGRFSGRQFSNSRSEMNVSTLELGDSALYLCASSLDTNYGYTFGSGTRLTVV.

This clone was picked up one time. The chain combines TRBV5-6 with TRBJ1-5, with D possibly matching TRBD1 (6 bases). The CDR3 spans 14 residues. Germline CDR1 is SGHDT and CDR2 is YYEEEE. V was trimmed by 2 bases and J by 5 bases, leaving 11 bases between them. CDR3 bases: TGTGCCAGCAGCTTACAGGGATGGGATCAGCCCCAGCATTTT. Translation: CASSLQGWDQPQHF.

This sequence joins TRBV19 and TRBJ2-2; 11 bases are a match to TRBD2. Trimming cost V 6 bases and J 2 bases; bases outside gene matches: 5. Germline assignment: CDR1 LNHDA and CDR2 SQIVND (reference sequence). The CDR3 has 16 residues. For the CDR3, the DNA is TGTGCCAGTAGCAAAACTAGCGGGGGTAACACCGGGGAGCTGTTTTTT. Amino acid sequence: CASSKTSGGNTGELFF.

The V and J genes are TRBV11-2 and TRBJ2-7; tentatively, D is TRBD1 (6 bases). CDR3 length: 13 residues. From germline, CDR1 is SGHAT and CDR2 FQNNGV. V was shortened by 5 bases and J by 6 bases, with 14 bases between the two germline ends. CDR3 in DNA: TGTGCCAGCAGCGCCAAACAGGGACGCGAGCAGTACTTC. Protein sequence: CASSAKQGREQYF.

The V call is TRBV11-2, the J call TRBJ1-4; no definite D call. The length of the CDR3 is 14 residues. The V and J ends lost 5 bases and 3 bases respectively, with 10 bases between them. In germline, CDR1 is SGHAT, CDR2 FQNNGV. CDR3 coding DNA: TGTGCCAGCAGCATAAACTCCCCTAATGAAAAACTGTTTTTT. It encodes CASSINSPNEKLFF.

This clone was observed once. V is TRBV2 and J is TRBJ1-1, with TRBD1 matching over 7 bases. Germline V gives CDR1 SNHLY, CDR2 FYNNEI. Trimming removed 6 bases from V and 0 bases from J; junction bases left unmatched: 4. The CDR3 extends over 14 amino acids. The CDR3 DNA sequence: TGTGCCAGCAGGACGGGACAGTTGAACACTGAAGCTTTCTTT. Protein product: CASRTGQLNTEAFF. Complete variable domain (other parts from reference TRBV2 and TRBJ1-1): EPEVTQTPSHQVTQMGQEVILRCVPISNHLYFYWYRQILGQKVEFLVSFYNNEISEKSEIFDDQFSVERPDGSNFTLKIRSTKLEDSAMYFCASRTGQLNTEAFFGQGTRLTVV.

This clone occurred once. The chain joins TRBV29-1 to TRBJ1-1; TRBD1 is a possible D gene (6 bases). Looked up from germline, CDR1 is SQVTM and CDR2 is ANQGSEA. The CDR3 has 13 residues. Trimming stripped 6 bases from V and 2 bases from J, with 13 bases between. The CDR3 bases are TGCAGCGTCCTGGACAGCTTAAACACTGAAGCTTTCTTT. Translated: CSVLDSLNTEAFF.

The chain employs TRBV5-8 and TRBJ1-1; the D is unclear. CDR3 length: 14 amino acids. Germline assignment: CDR1 SGHTS and CDR2 YDEGEE. V shed 0 bases and J shed 4 bases, with 10 bases lying between them. Here the CDR3 reads CASSLVSGFTEAFF. CDR3 DNA sequence: TGTGCCAGCAGCTTGGTTAGCGGTTTCACTGAAGCTTTCTTT.

The rearrangement links TRBV7-9 to TRBJ2-1, with a tentative D call TRBD1 (5 bases). The CDR3 has 16 amino acids. Germline values: CDR1 SEHNR, CDR2 FQNEAQ (reference sequence). V lost 1 base and J lost 5, with 15 bases in between. The CDR3 loop reads CASSLESDRPDNEQFF. CDR3 DNA sequence: TGTGCCAGCAGCTTAGAGTCAGACAGACCCGACAATGAGCAGTTCTTC.

The table lists this clone with a few counts. The gene calls are TRBV28 and TRBJ1-2, with D hard to call. The CDR3 covers 13 residues. Germline loops: CDR1 MDHEN, CDR2 SYDVKM. Between the trimmed V and J ends, which lost 1 base and 8 bases, there was a span of 11 bases. The CDR3 DNA follows: TGTGCCAGCAGTTTATTGACCCGGGGAGGCTACACCTTC. Translation: CASSLLTRGGYTF.

The rearrangement uses TRBV6-5 and TRBJ2-7, with D possibly TRBD2 on 5 matching bases. This CDR3 region has 15 residues. The germline CDR1 and CDR2 sequences are MNHEY and SVGAGI. V lost 5 bases and J 3 bases, leaving 17 bases between the germline ends. The CDR3 loop reads CASSPDYTHLYEQYF. CDR3 coding DNA: TGTGCCAGCAGTCCCGACTATACCCACCTCTACGAGCAGTACTTC.